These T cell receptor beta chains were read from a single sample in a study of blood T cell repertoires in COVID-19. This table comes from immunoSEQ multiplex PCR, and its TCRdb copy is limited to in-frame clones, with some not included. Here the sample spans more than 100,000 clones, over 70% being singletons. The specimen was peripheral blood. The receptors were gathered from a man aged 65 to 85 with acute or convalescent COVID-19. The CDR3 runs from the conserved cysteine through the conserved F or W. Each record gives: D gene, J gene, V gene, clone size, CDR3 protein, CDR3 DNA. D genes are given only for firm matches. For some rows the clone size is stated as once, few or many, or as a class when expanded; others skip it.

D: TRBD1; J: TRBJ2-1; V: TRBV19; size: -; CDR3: CASSGQGSYNEQFF; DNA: TGTGCCAGTAGTGGACAGGGCTCCTACAATGAGCAGTTCTTC
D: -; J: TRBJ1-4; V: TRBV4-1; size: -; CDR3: CASSQEGVGRGKLFF; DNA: TGCGCCAGCAGCCAAGAAGGTGTGGGTCGGGGAAAACTGTTTTTT
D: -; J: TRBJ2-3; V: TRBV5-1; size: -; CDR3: CASSSGYSRAEFSTDTQYF; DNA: TGCGCCAGCAGCTCGGGATACAGTCGGGCCGAGTTTAGCACAGATACGCAGTATTTT
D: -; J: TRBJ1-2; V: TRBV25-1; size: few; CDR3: CASGTGYYGYTF; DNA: TGTGCCAGCGGAACAGGATACTATGGCTACACCTTC
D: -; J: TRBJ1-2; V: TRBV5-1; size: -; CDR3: CASSLAVVSGTPYGYTF; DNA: TGCGCCAGCAGCTTGGCGGTCGTGTCAGGAACCCCCTATGGCTACACCTTC
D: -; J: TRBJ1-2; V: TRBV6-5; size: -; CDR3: CASSSAVGQGSRGYTF; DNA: TGTGCCAGCAGTTCCGCTGTTGGGCAGGGGAGTCGGGGCTACACCTTC
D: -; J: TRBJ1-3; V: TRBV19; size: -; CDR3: CASSSFRSGNTIYF; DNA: TGTGCCAGTAGTAGTTTTCGCTCTGGAAACACCATATATTTT
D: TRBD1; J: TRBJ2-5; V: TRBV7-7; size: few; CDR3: CASSGDRQETQYF; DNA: TGTGCCAGCAGCGGGGACAGACAAGAGACCCAGTACTTC
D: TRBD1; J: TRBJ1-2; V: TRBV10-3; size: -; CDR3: CAISLTGEEDGYTF; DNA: TGTGCCATCAGCCTGACAGGGGAAGAAGATGGCTACACCTTC
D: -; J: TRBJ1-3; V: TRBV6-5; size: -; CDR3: CASSYSRGSGNTIYF; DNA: TGTGCCAGCAGTTACTCAAGGGGATCTGGAAACACCATATATTTT
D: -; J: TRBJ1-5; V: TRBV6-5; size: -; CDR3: CASSPRRGSNQPQHF; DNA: TGTGCCAGCAGTCCTCGGAGGGGTAGCAATCAGCCCCAGCATTTT
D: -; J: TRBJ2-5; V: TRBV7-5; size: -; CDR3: CVRSLGSGTAQETQYF; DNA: TGTGTCAGAAGCTTAGGGTCCGGGACAGCCCAAGAGACCCAGTACTTC
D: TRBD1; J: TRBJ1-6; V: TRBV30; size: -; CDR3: CAWRGGANSPLHF; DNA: TGTGCCTGGAGAGGGGGCGCCAATTCACCCCTCCACTTT
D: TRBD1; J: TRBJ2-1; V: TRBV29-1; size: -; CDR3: CSVEDPGAGGFNEQFF; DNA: TGCAGCGTTGAAGATCCCGGGGCAGGGGGCTTCAATGAGCAGTTCTTC
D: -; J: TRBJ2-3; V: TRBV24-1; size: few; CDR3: CATSDGAAPADTQYF; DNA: TGTGCCACCAGTGATGGAGCGGCTCCAGCAGATACGCAGTATTTT
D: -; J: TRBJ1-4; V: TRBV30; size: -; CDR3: CAWSVTRNEKLFF; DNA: TGTGCCTGGAGTGTGACTCGGAATGAAAAACTGTTTTTT
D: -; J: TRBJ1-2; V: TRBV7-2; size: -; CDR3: CASSFGGTTGYTF; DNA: TGTGCCAGCAGCTTTGGGGGGACCACTGGCTACACCTTC
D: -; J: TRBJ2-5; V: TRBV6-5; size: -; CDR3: CASSPITRLQETQYF; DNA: TGTGCCAGCAGTCCCATCACTAGGCTGCAAGAGACCCAGTACTTC
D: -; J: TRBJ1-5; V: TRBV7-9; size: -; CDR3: CASSANSGGNQPQHF; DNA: TGTGCCAGCAGCGCGAACAGTGGCGGCAATCAGCCCCAGCATTTT
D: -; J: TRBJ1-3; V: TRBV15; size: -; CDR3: CATSTGNTIYF; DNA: TGTGCCACCAGCACGGGAAACACCATATATTTT
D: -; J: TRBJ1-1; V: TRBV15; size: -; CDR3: CATSRARGLSTEAFF; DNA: TGTGCCACCAGCAGAGCAAGGGGGTTGAGCACTGAAGCTTTCTTT
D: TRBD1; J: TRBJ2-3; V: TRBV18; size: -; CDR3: CASSPLQGRTDTQYF; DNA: TGTGCCAGCTCACCCTTACAGGGGCGAACAGATACGCAGTATTTT
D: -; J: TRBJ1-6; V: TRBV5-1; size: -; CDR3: CASSLSGYNSPLHF; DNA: TGCGCCAGCAGCTTGTCAGGGTATAATTCACCCCTCCACTTT
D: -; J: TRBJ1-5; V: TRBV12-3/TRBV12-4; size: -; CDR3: CASSFSRDQPQHF; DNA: TGTGCCAGCAGTTTCTCGAGGGATCAGCCCCAGCATTTT
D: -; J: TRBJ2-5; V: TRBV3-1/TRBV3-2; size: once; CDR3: CASSQEQTKETQYF; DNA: TGTGCCAGCAGCCAAGAACAGACCAAAGAGACCCAGTACTTC
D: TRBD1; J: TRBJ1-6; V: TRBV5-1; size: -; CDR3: CASSPRTGSGSPLHF; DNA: TGCGCCAGCAGCCCCCGGACAGGATCAGGCTCACCCCTCCACTTT
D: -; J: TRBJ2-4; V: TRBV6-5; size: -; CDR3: CASRISWEPKNIQYF; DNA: TGTGCCAGCAGAATATCCTGGGAGCCCAAAAACATTCAGTACTTC
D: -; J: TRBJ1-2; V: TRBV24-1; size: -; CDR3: CATSDPDAGNGYTF; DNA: TGTGCCACCAGTGATCCCGATGCGGGGAATGGCTACACCTTC
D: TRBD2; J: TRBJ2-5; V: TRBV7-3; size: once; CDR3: CASSSRGVGGETQYF; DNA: TGTGCCAGCAGCTCCCGGGGGGTTGGAGGAGAGACCCAGTACTTC
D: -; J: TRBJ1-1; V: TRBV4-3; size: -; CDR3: CASSRTRRTEAFF; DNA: TGCGCCAGCAGCCGAACCCGGCGGACTGAAGCTTTCTTT
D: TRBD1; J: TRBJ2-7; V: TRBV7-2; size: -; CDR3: CASSSDRVSYEQYF; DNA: TGTGCCAGCAGCTCGGACAGGGTTTCCTACGAGCAGTACTTC
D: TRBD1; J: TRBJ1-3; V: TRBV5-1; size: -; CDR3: CASSLEAFRTGGGNTIYF; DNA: TGCGCCAGCAGCTTGGAGGCTTTCAGGACAGGGGGCGGAAACACCATATATTTT
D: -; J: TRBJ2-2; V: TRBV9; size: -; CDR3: CASSVDWATNTGELFF; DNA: TGTGCCAGCAGCGTAGACTGGGCAACGAACACCGGGGAGCTGTTTTTT
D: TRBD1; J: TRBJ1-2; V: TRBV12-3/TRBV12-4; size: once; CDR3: CAIGTVRVYGYTF; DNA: TGTGCCATCGGGACAGTCAGGGTGTATGGCTACACCTTC
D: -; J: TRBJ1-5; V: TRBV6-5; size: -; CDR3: CASRRLRPNQPQHF; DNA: TGTGCCAGCAGGCGGCTCCGACCTAATCAGCCCCAGCATTTT
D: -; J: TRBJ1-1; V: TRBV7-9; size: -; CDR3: CASSLGGGTEAFF; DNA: TGTGCCAGCAGTCTTGGAGGTGGAACTGAAGCTTTCTTT
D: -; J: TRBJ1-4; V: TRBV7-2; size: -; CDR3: CASSLRQLNEKLFF; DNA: TGTGCCAGCAGCTTAAGACAGCTGAATGAAAAACTGTTTTTT
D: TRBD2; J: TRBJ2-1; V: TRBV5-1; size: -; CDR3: CASSLSGTSGAGQFF; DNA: TGCGCCAGCAGCTTATCCGGGACTAGCGGGGCGGGGCAGTTCTTC
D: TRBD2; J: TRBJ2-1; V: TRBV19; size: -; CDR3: CASSIAGGASYNEQFF; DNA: TGTGCCAGTAGTATTGCCGGGGGGGCCTCCTACAATGAGCAGTTCTTC
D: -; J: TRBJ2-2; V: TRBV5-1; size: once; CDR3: CASIGQNTGELFF; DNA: TGCGCCAGCATCGGACAGAACACCGGGGAGCTGTTTTTT
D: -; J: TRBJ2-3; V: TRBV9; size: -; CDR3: CASRPSGTGTDTQYF; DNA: TGTGCCAGCAGGCCCTCTGGCACAGGCACAGATACGCAGTATTTT
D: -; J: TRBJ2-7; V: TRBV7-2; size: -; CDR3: CASSLAAGSYEQYF; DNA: TGTGCCAGCAGCTTAGCCGCAGGTTCCTACGAGCAGTACTTC
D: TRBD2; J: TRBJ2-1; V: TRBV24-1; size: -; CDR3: CATSDPSGGNNEQFF; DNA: TGTGCCACCAGTGATCCAAGCGGGGGGAACAATGAGCAGTTCTTC
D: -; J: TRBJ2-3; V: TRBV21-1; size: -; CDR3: CASTGTGGRTDTQYF; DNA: TGTGCCAGCACTGGGACAGGGGGTCGCACAGATACGCAGTATTTT
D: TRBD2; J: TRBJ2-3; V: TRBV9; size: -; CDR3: CASRGGSTDTQYF; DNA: TGTGCCAGCAGGGGAGGGAGCACAGATACGCAGTATTTT
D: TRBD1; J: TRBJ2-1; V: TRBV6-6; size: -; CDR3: CASSYDRGLSEQFF; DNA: TGTGCCAGCAGTTATGACAGGGGGCTCAGTGAGCAGTTCTTC
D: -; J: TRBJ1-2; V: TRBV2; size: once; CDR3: CASSLGQHYGYTF; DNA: TGTGCCAGCAGTCTAGGACAGCACTATGGCTACACCTTC
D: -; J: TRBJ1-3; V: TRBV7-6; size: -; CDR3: CASSLGLLGSGNTIYF; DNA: TGTGCCAGCAGCCTGGGACTCCTGGGCTCTGGAAACACCATATATTTT
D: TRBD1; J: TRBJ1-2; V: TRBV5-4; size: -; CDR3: CASSTGTVNYGYTF; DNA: TGTGCCAGCAGCACAGGGACAGTAAACTATGGCTACACCTTC
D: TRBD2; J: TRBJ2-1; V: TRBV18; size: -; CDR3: CASSPQTSGVGDEQFF; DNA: TGTGCCAGCTCACCACAGACTAGCGGGGTAGGGGATGAGCAGTTCTTC
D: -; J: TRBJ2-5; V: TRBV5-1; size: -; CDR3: CASRREQGETQYF; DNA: TGCGCCAGCAGGCGGGAGCAGGGGGAGACCCAGTACTTC
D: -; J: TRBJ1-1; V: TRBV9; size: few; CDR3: CASSVAGGGTEAFF; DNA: TGTGCCAGCAGCGTAGCTGGGGGGGGCACTGAAGCTTTCTTT
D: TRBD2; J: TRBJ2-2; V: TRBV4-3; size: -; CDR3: CASSQVASGGASGELFF; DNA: TGCGCCAGCAGCCAAGTCGCTAGCGGGGGGGCCTCCGGGGAGCTGTTTTTT
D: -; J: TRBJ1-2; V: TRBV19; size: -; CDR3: CASSQGHTNYGYTF; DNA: TGTGCCAGTAGTCAGGGTCATACTAACTATGGCTACACCTTC
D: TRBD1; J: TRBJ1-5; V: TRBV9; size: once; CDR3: CASSATGGNQPQHF; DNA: TGTGCCAGCAGCGCCACAGGGGGCAATCAGCCCCAGCATTTT
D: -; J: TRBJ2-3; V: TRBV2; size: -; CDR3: CASSELADTQYF; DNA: TGTGCCAGCAGTGAACTCGCAGATACGCAGTATTTT
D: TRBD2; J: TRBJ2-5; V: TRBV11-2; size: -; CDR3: CASSLGRAAGGQGETQYF; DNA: TGTGCCAGCAGCTTAGGTCGGGCAGCGGGGGGGCAGGGTGAGACCCAGTACTTC
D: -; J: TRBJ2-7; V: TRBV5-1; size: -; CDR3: CASMRDDAYEQYF; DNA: TGCGCCAGCATGCGGGACGACGCGTACGAGCAGTACTTC
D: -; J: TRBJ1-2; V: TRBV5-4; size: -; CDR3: CASSPRGQNYGYTF; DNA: TGTGCCAGCAGCCCCCGCGGGCAGAACTATGGCTACACCTTC